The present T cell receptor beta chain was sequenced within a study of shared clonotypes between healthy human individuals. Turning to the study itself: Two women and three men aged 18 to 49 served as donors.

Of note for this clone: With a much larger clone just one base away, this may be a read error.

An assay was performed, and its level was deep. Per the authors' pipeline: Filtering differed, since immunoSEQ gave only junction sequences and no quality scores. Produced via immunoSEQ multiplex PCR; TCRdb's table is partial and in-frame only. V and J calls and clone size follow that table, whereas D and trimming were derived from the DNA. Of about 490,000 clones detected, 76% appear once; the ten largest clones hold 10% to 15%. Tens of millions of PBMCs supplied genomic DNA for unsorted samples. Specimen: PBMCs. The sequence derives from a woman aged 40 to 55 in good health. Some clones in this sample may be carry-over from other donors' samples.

The CDR3: CASSEGSGADVLTF. The CDR3 DNA follows: TGTGCCAGCAGTGAGGGCTCTGGGGCCGACGTCCTGACTTTC. The chain recombines TRBV6-4 with TRBJ2-6; a possible D gene is TRBD1 (5 bases). The CDR3 length is 14 residues. In germline, CDR1 is MRHNA, CDR2 SNTAGT.